The following is a T cell receptor (beta chain) sequence with its context. Its antigen remains unknown. The sample belongs to a study of T-cell memory formation after mild COVID-19. Broader study findings: Clones contracting day 15 to 85 were balanced CD4/CD8; later expanders leaned CD4+.

This CDR3 comprises 13 residues. Trimming removed 4 bases from V and 2 bases from J; junction bases left unmatched: 3. Germline V gene data show CDR1 as SQVTM and CDR2 as ANQGSEA. From the 5' RACE reads, TCRdb called clonotypes with MiXCR, one entry per CDR3 protein. Of 400,000 or so distinct CDR3 sequences in the sample, 20% were seen once. The receptor was isolated from an adult woman who had mild COVID-19 (a few samples of this study predate the infection). Cell type and time point are not known. The sequenced sample consisted of PBMCs or a T cell subset sorted from them (not recorded which). The V gene is TRBV29-1, the J gene TRBJ1-2; 8 bases map to TRBD1. The CDR3 DNA reads as TGCAGCGTTGTGACAGGGGAGAACTATGGCTACACCTTC. Its translation: CSVVTGENYGYTF.